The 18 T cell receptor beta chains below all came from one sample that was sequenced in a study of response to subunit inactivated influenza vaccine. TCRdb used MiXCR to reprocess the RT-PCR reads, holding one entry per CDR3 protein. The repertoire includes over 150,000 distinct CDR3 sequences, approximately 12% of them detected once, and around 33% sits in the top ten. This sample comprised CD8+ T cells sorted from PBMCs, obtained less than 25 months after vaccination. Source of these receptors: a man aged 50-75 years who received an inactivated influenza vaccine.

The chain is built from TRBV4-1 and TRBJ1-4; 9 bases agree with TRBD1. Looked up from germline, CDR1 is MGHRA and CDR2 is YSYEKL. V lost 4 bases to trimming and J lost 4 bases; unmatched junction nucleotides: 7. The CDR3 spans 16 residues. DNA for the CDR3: TGCGCCAGCAGCCCGTGGGGACAGGGAGGTAATGAAAAACTGTTTTTT. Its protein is CASSPWGQGGNEKLFF.

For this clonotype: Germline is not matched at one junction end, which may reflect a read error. CDR3 region: CASGQGVGSGANVLTF. CDR3 nucleotides: TGTGCCAGCGGCCAAGGAGTGGGCTCTGGGGCCAACGTCCTGACTTTC. The chain employs TRBV4-2 and TRBJ2-6; D unclear. The germline CDR1 and CDR2 sequences are LGHNA and YNFKEQ. The CDR3 loop spans 16 amino acids.

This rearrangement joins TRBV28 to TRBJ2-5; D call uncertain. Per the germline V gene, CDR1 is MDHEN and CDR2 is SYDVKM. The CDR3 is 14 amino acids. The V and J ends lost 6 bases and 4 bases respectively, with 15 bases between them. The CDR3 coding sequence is TGTGCCAGCAGATCATGGGGATTGGGAGAGACCCAGTACTTC. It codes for CASRSWGLGETQYF.

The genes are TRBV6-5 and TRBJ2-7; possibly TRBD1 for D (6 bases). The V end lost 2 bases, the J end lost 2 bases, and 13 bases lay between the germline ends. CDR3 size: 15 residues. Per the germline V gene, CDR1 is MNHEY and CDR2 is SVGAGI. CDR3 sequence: CASSYIVGGPYEQYF. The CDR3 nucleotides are TGTGCCAGCAGTTACATCGTTGGGGGCCCCTACGAGCAGTACTTC.

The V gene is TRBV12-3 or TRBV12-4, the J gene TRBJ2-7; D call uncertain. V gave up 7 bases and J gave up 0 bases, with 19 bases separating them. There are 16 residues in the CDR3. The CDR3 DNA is TGTGCCAGCACCGCCGCAGGATTCGGAACCTCCTACGAGCAGTACTTC. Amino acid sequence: CASTAAGFGTSYEQYF.

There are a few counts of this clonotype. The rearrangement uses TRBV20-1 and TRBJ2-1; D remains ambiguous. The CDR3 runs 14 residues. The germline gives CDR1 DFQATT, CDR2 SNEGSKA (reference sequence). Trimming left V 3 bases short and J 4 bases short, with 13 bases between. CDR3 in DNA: TGCAGTGCTAGCGCACTCTTCATATACAATGAGCAGTTCTTC. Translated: CSASALFIYNEQFF.

CDR3: CASSQEPQGTPNEKLFF. For the CDR3, the DNA is TGTGCCAGCAGCCAGGAACCACAGGGCACGCCTAATGAAAAACTGTTTTTT. The genes are TRBV3-1 and TRBJ1-4; possible D gene TRBD1, 6 bases. The CDR3 is 17 amino acids. Trimming left V 3 bases short and J 3 bases short, with 17 bases between. Germline V gene sequence: CDR1 LGHDT, CDR2 YNNKEL (reference sequence).

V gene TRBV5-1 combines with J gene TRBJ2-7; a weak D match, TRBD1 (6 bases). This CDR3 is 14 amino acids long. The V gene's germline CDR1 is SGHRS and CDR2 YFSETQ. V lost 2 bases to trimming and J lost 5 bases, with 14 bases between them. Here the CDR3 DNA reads TGCGCCAGCAGCTTTGCCAGGGGTTTACACGAGCAGTACTTC. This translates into CASSFARGLHEQYF.

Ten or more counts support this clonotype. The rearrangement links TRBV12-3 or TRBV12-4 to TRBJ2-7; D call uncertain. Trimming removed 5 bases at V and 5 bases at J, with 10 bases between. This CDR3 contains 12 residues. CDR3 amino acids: CASSQSWDEQYF. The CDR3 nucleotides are TGTGCCAGCAGTCAGTCCTGGGACGAGCAGTACTTC.

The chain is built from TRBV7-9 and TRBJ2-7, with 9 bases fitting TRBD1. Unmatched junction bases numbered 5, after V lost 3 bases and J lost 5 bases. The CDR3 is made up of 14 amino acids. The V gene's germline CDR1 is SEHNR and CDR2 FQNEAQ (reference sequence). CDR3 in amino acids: CASSLTGGSDEQYF. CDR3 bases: TGTGCCAGCAGCTTGACAGGGGGGAGCGACGAGCAGTACTTC.

The CDR3 DNA follows: TGTGCCAGCAGCCAAGGTGGCTTAGGCTACGAGCAGTACTTC. Its translation: CASSQGGLGYEQYF. This sequence joins TRBV3-1 and TRBJ2-7; no firm D call. From germline, CDR1 is LGHDT and CDR2 YNNKEL (reference sequence). This CDR3 comprises 14 residues. V was pared by 1 base and J by 3 bases, with 10 bases between.

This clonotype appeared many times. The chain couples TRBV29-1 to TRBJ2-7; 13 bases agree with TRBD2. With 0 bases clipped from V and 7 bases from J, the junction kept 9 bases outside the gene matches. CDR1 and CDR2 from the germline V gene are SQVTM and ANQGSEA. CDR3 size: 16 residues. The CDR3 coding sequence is TGCAGCGTTGAAGATGGACTAGCGGGGGAGACGGGAGAGCAGTACTTC. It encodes CSVEDGLAGETGEQYF.

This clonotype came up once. CDR3 loop: CATGRAGEYNEQFF. The CDR3 DNA is TGTGCCACAGGAAGAGCGGGGGAGTACAATGAGCAGTTCTTC. The V call is TRBV10-3, the J call TRBJ2-1, with 8 bases lining up with TRBD2. The germline CDR1 and CDR2 sequences are ENHRY and SYGVKD. The CDR3 has 14 amino acids. V gave up 10 bases and J gave up 4 bases; unmatched junction bases: 9.

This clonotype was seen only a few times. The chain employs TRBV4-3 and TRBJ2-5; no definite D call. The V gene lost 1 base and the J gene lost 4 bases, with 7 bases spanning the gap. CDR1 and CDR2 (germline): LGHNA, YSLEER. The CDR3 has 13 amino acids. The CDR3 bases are TGCGCCAGCAGCCAAGGGCCTGGAGAGACCCAGTACTTC. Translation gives CASSQGPGETQYF.

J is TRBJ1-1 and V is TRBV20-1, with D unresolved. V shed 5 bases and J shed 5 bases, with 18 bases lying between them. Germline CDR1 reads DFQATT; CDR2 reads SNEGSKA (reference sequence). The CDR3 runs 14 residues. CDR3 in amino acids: CSAEDPLAITEAFF. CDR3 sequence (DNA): TGCAGTGCTGAAGACCCCTTAGCCATAACTGAAGCTTTCTTT.

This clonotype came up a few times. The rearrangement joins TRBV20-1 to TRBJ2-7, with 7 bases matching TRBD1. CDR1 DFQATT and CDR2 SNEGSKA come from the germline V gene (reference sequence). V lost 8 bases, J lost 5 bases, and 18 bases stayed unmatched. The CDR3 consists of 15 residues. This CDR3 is CSPYGFQGESHEQYF. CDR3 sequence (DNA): TGCAGTCCCTACGGTTTTCAGGGGGAGAGCCACGAGCAGTACTTC.

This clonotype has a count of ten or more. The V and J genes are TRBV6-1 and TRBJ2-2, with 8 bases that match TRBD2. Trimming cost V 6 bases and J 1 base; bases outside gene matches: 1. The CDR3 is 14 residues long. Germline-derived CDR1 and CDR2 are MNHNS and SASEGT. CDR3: CASRSGRNTGELFF. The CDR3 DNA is TGTGCCAGCAGGAGCGGGAGGAACACCGGGGAGCTGTTTTTT.

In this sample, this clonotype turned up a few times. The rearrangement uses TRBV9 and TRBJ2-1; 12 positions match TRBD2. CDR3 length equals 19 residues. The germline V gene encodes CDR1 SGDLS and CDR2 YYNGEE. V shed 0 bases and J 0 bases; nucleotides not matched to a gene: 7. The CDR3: CASSVDGLAGTSSYNEQFF. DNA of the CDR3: TGTGCCAGCAGCGTAGATGGACTAGCGGGGACGAGCTCCTACAATGAGCAGTTCTTC.